The rows below give T cell receptor beta chains drawn from one sample of a study of T-cell memory formation after mild COVID-19. TCRdb reprocessed the 5' RACE reads via MiXCR and lists one record per CDR3 protein. Of 210,000 or so distinct CDR3 sequences in the sample, around 27% were seen once. Specimen: PBMCs or a T cell subset sorted from them (not recorded which). These receptors all come from an adult woman who had mild COVID-19 (a few samples of this study predate the infection). Cell type and time point are not known. The CDR3 runs from the conserved cysteine through the conserved F or W. Fields, in order: CDR3 DNA, CDR3 protein, J gene, clone size, D gene, V gene. D genes are given only for firm matches. Clone sizes are given selectively: once, few, many, or a class where the clone is expanded.

cdr3_nt: TGCGCCAGCAGCGCTCGGGACAGGGAACAGGCAACTAATGAAAAACTGTTTTTT
cdr3_aa: CASSARDREQATNEKLFF
j_call: TRBJ1-4
clone_size: NA
d_call: TRBD1
v_call: TRBV5-1

cdr3_nt: TGTGCCACCAGCAGAGAGGCTAGCCACGAATACGAGCAGTACTTC
cdr3_aa: CATSREASHEYEQYF
j_call: TRBJ2-7
clone_size: few
d_call: NA
v_call: TRBV15

cdr3_nt: TGTGCCAGCAGCCCCCCGGGACTAGCGGGTGGGACCGGGGAGTTCTTC
cdr3_aa: CASSPPGLAGGTGEFF
j_call: TRBJ2-1
clone_size: NA
d_call: TRBD2
v_call: TRBV7-2

cdr3_nt: TGCAGTGCTAGAGTAACAGATACGCAGTATTTT
cdr3_aa: CSARVTDTQYF
j_call: TRBJ2-3
clone_size: few
d_call: NA
v_call: TRBV20-1

cdr3_nt: TGTGCCACCAGTGACGTACTTTCAGATACGCAGTATTTT
cdr3_aa: CATSDVLSDTQYF
j_call: TRBJ2-3
clone_size: NA
d_call: NA
v_call: TRBV24-1

cdr3_nt: TGCAGCGTTGGGGGTTCCACTGAAGCTTTCTTT
cdr3_aa: CSVGGSTEAFF
j_call: TRBJ1-1
clone_size: NA
d_call: NA
v_call: TRBV29-1

cdr3_nt: TGCGCCAGCAGCTTGGAGGGGGCGACAGATACGCAGTATTTT
cdr3_aa: CASSLEGATDTQYF
j_call: TRBJ2-3
clone_size: NA
d_call: TRBD1
v_call: TRBV5-1

cdr3_nt: TGTGCCAGTAGTACACGGGCGAACCTACTAGGCGGCTACGAGCAGTACTTC
cdr3_aa: CASSTRANLLGGYEQYF
j_call: TRBJ2-7
clone_size: NA
d_call: NA
v_call: TRBV19

cdr3_nt: TGCAGTGCTAGGCTCCCGGGCGAGGACGAGCAGTACTTC
cdr3_aa: CSARLPGEDEQYF
j_call: TRBJ2-7
clone_size: NA
d_call: NA
v_call: TRBV20-1

cdr3_nt: TGCGCCAGCAGGGCCAATAGCGGGAGTGGAGTATACGAGCAGTACTTC
cdr3_aa: CASRANSGSGVYEQYF
j_call: TRBJ2-7
clone_size: few
d_call: TRBD2
v_call: TRBV5-1

cdr3_nt: TGCAGTGAATGCGGGACTGTGAGCTCCTACGAGCAGTACTTC
cdr3_aa: CSECGTVSSYEQYF
j_call: TRBJ2-7
clone_size: NA
d_call: NA
v_call: TRBV20-1

cdr3_nt: TGTGCCAGCAGCGCTAGCGGGAGGTATGAGCAGTTCTTC
cdr3_aa: CASSASGRYEQFF
j_call: TRBJ2-1
clone_size: NA
d_call: TRBD2
v_call: TRBV7-2

cdr3_nt: TGTGCCACCGCGACGTGGGGGCCCGGGGAGCTGTTTTTT
cdr3_aa: CATATWGPGELFF
j_call: TRBJ2-2
clone_size: NA
d_call: NA
v_call: TRBV19

cdr3_nt: TGTGCCAGCACCTCCGGGACCCCTTCCTACAATGAGCAGTTCTTC
cdr3_aa: CASTSGTPSYNEQFF
j_call: TRBJ2-1
clone_size: NA
d_call: NA
v_call: TRBV27

cdr3_nt: TGCGCCAGCAGCCCGGGCGGGGGCCAACCCTACAATGAGCAGTTCTTC
cdr3_aa: CASSPGGGQPYNEQFF
j_call: TRBJ2-1
clone_size: NA
d_call: NA
v_call: TRBV5-1

cdr3_nt: TGTGCCAGCAGTTACTCAGCGGGGGGGGCTGATGAGCAGTTCTTC
cdr3_aa: CASSYSAGGADEQFF
j_call: TRBJ2-1
clone_size: NA
d_call: TRBD2
v_call: TRBV6-5

cdr3_nt: TGTGCCACCAGCAGAGACACGGCAAGACAGGGAGGCAATGAGCAGTTCTTC
cdr3_aa: CATSRDTARQGGNEQFF
j_call: TRBJ2-1
clone_size: many
d_call: NA
v_call: TRBV15

cdr3_nt: TGTGCCAGCAGTGACCCCGGACAGGGTTCCTACGAGCAGTACTTC
cdr3_aa: CASSDPGQGSYEQYF
j_call: TRBJ2-7
clone_size: few
d_call: TRBD1
v_call: TRBV25-1

cdr3_nt: TGTGCCACCAGCGCGAGCGACGGGGGCACTGAAGCTTTCTTT
cdr3_aa: CATSASDGGTEAFF
j_call: TRBJ1-1
clone_size: NA
d_call: NA
v_call: TRBV15

cdr3_nt: TGTGCCAGCAGCCTCGGTTTTGAGCAGTTCTTC
cdr3_aa: CASSLGFEQFF
j_call: TRBJ2-1
clone_size: NA
d_call: NA
v_call: TRBV7-9

cdr3_nt: TGTGCCAGCAGTCTGGACATTTCGGGCGTCGGGGAGCTGTTTTTT
cdr3_aa: CASSLDISGVGELFF
j_call: TRBJ2-2
clone_size: NA
d_call: NA
v_call: TRBV6-6

cdr3_nt: TGCAGCGTCGGGCAGGGGGTATGGAATGAGCAGTTCTTC
cdr3_aa: CSVGQGVWNEQFF
j_call: TRBJ2-1
clone_size: few
d_call: TRBD1
v_call: TRBV29-1

cdr3_nt: TGTGCCAGCAGTTTAGGAGCGGGGGGAATCTACGAGCAGTACTTC
cdr3_aa: CASSLGAGGIYEQYF
j_call: TRBJ2-7
clone_size: many
d_call: TRBD2
v_call: TRBV28